The 19 T cell receptor beta chains below were found in one sample sequenced in a study of blood T cell repertoires in COVID-19. Here immunoSEQ multiplex PCR was the method, and the copy in TCRdb shows in-frame clones only, minus some. The table includes roughly 260,000 clones, about nine tenths detected once. The sample taken for sequencing was peripheral blood. These receptors were collected from a man aged 55 to 70 who had recovered from COVID-19.

This chain joins TRBV3-1 (or the pseudogene TRBV3-2) and TRBJ1-2, with no clear D. The CDR3 runs to 12 residues. Trimming stripped 4 bases from V and 14 bases from J, with 17 bases between. CDR1 is LGHDT and CDR2 is YNNKEL in the germline V gene (reference sequence). CDR3: CASSPFGRERTF. CDR3 coding DNA: TGTGCCAGCAGCCCATTCGGACGGGAGAGGACCTTC.

The chain couples TRBV5-1 to TRBJ1-2; the match to TRBD1 covers 7 bases. CDR1 and CDR2 (germline): SGHRS, YFSETQ. The CDR3 loop spans 14 amino acids. Trimming cost V 0 bases and J 2 bases; bases outside gene matches: 1. This chain's CDR3 is CASSLGDRNYGYTF. CDR3 nucleotide sequence: TGCGCCAGCAGCTTGGGGGACAGAAACTATGGCTACACCTTC.

The chain links TRBV27 to TRBJ1-6; D call uncertain. Trimming cost V 4 bases and J 3 bases, with 10 bases left between them. Per germline, CDR1 MNHEY and CDR2 SMNVEV (reference sequence). CDR3 length: 15 residues. The CDR3: CASSWGGYYNSPLHF. In DNA form, the CDR3 reads TGTGCCAGCAGTTGGGGAGGGTACTATAATTCACCCCTCCACTTT.

J is TRBJ2-1 and V is TRBV6-2 or TRBV6-3; D is uncertain. Per germline, CDR1 MNHEY and CDR2 SVGEGT. This CDR3 region has 13 residues. Trimming stripped 1 base from V and 8 bases from J, with 9 bases between. The CDR3 reads CASSYWQVYEQFF. The CDR3 DNA is TGTGCCAGCAGTTACTGGCAGGTTTATGAGCAGTTCTTC.

This chain links TRBV2 with TRBJ2-2; D not certain. Germline values: CDR1 SNHLY, CDR2 FYNNEI. V lost 8 bases and J lost 3, with 13 bases in between. This CDR3 contains 14 residues. The CDR3: CASQEITDTGELFF. CDR3 nucleotides: TGTGCCAGCCAAGAAATTACGGACACCGGGGAGCTGTTTTTT. The whole variable domain, filled in from reference TRBV2 and TRBJ2-2, reads EPEVTQTPSHQVTQMGQEVILRCVPISNHLYFYWYRQILGQKVEFLVSFYNNEISEKSEIFDDQFSVERPDGSNFTLKIRSTKLEDSAMYFCASQEITDTGELFFGEGSRLTVL.

The J gene is TRBJ2-1, the V gene TRBV24-1; 13 nucleotides match TRBD2. With V trimmed by 3 bases and J by 7 bases, 2 bases remained unmatched. Germline V gene data show CDR1 as KGHDR and CDR2 as SFDVKD. The CDR3 has 15 residues. The CDR3 loop reads CATSDPGLAGNEQFF. The CDR3 region has the DNA TGTGCCACCAGTGATCCGGGACTAGCGGGGAATGAGCAGTTCTTC.

The V call is TRBV11-2, the J call TRBJ2-1; 8 bases map to TRBD2. The CDR3 loop spans 14 amino acids. V gave up 3 bases and J gave up 8 bases; unmatched junction bases: 6. The germline gives CDR1 SGHAT, CDR2 FQNNGV. The CDR3 DNA reads TGTGCCAGCAGCTTCGGGACTAGTGGCTATGAGCAGTTCTTC. Translating gives CASSFGTSGYEQFF.

This chain connects TRBV6-5 to TRBJ1-1; 7 nucleotides align to TRBD1. The J segment lost 1 base and the V segment lost 7 bases, leaving 6 bases of the junction unmatched. CDR1 and CDR2 (germline): MNHEY, SVGAGI. CDR3 size: 14 residues. In DNA form, the CDR3 reads TGTGCCAGCAACACAGGGGTCCCGAACACTGAAGCTTTCTTT. Protein: CASNTGVPNTEAFF.

The chain is built from TRBV9 and TRBJ2-2; D might be TRBD2 (5 bases). Trimming cost V 0 bases and J 5 bases, with 8 bases left between them. Germline CDR1 and CDR2: SGDLS and YYNGEE. CDR3 size: 14 residues. The chain's CDR3 is CASSVGSGTGELFF. CDR3 sequence (DNA): TGTGCCAGCAGCGTAGGATCGGGGACCGGGGAGCTGTTTTTT.

The chain couples TRBV5-1 to TRBJ1-1; a weak D match, TRBD1 (5 bases). V lost 4 bases and J lost 2, with 15 bases in between. Per the germline V gene, CDR1 is SGHRS and CDR2 is YFSETQ. The CDR3 has 15 amino acids. The CDR3 sequence is CASSGAPPLNTEAFF. The CDR3 DNA is TGCGCCAGCAGCGGGGCTCCTCCATTAAACACTGAAGCTTTCTTT.

The chain carries TRBV18 and TRBJ1-1; D might be TRBD1 (6 bases). The germline V and J ends were trimmed by 3 bases and 0 bases, with 11 bases remaining between them. Germline lookup yields CDR1 KGHSH and CDR2 LQKENI. The CDR3 runs 15 residues. CDR3 protein: CASSPVGALNTEAFF. The CDR3 nucleotides read TGTGCCAGCTCACCCGTGGGGGCCCTGAACACTGAAGCTTTCTTT.

V usage is TRBV30 and J usage is TRBJ2-2, with 10 bases matching TRBD1. The CDR3 has 14 amino acids. V was clipped by 2 bases and J by 6 bases; unmatched bases: 3. Germline values: CDR1 GTSNPN, CDR2 SVGIG (reference sequence). The CDR3 nucleotides are TGTGCCTGGAGTTTCGGACAGGGGGCCGGGGAGCTGTTTTTT. Protein product: CAWSFGQGAGELFF.

The gene calls are TRBV7-2 and TRBJ1-5; D may be TRBD1 (6 bases). The CDR3 runs 14 residues. The V and J ends lost 5 bases and 6 bases respectively, with 14 bases between them. CDR1 SGHTA and CDR2 FQGNSA come from the germline V gene. CDR3 coding DNA: TGTGCCAGCAGCGCAGACAGGTCCACTCAGCCCCAGCATTTT. Its protein product is CASSADRSTQPQHF.

V gene TRBV6-2 or TRBV6-3 combines with J gene TRBJ2-3, with a tentative D call TRBD2 (5 bases). The CDR3 is 18 amino acids. Germline assignment: CDR1 MNHEY and CDR2 SVGEGT. The ends were cut back, 0 bases at V and 0 bases at J, with 16 bases in the middle. Here the CDR3 reads CASSYSPGSSGSTDTQYF. The CDR3 DNA reads as TGTGCCAGCAGTTACTCCCCCGGATCAAGCGGCAGCACAGATACGCAGTATTTT.

The V and J genes are TRBV19 and TRBJ1-3, with D uncertain. This CDR3 is built from 14 residues. Per germline, CDR1 LNHDA and CDR2 SQIVND (reference sequence). The V gene lost 5 bases and the J gene lost 1 base, with 9 bases spanning the gap. CDR3 nucleotide sequence: TGTGCCAGTAGTTCCTCTTCGTCTGGAAACACCATATATTTT. Its protein product is CASSSSSSGNTIYF.

V gene TRBV3-1 (or the pseudogene TRBV3-2) combines with J gene TRBJ1-5; 9 bases agree with TRBD1. This CDR3 is built from 13 residues. Germline assignment: CDR1 LGHDT and CDR2 YNNKEL (reference sequence). Unmatched junction bases numbered 3, after V lost 6 bases and J lost 6 bases. CDR3 coding DNA: TGTGCCAGCAGTACAGGGGGCCTTCAGCCCCAGCATTTT. Translated: CASSTGGLQPQHF.

The gene calls are TRBV2 and TRBJ1-1; D is unresolved. Germline V lookup: CDR1 SNHLY, CDR2 FYNNEI. V was pared by 6 bases and J by 6 bases, with 11 bases between. The CDR3 contains 12 residues. The CDR3 protein is CASSASVPEAFF. CDR3 in DNA: TGTGCCAGCAGCGCCTCGGTACCTGAAGCTTTCTTT. Using reference TRBV2 and TRBJ1-1 for the parts outside the CDR3, the full variable domain is EPEVTQTPSHQVTQMGQEVILRCVPISNHLYFYWYRQILGQKVEFLVSFYNNEISEKSEIFDDQFSVERPDGSNFTLKIRSTKLEDSAMYFCASSASVPEAFFGQGTRLTVV.

This clone was found once. The rearrangement links TRBV6-6 to TRBJ2-3; D call uncertain. This CDR3 is 12 amino acids long. The germline V gene encodes CDR1 MNHNY and CDR2 SVGAGI (reference sequence). Trimming removed 1 base from V and 6 bases from J, with 5 bases in between. CDR3 sequence reads: CASSYYADTQYF. The DNA of the CDR3 is TGTGCCAGCAGTTACTACGCGGATACGCAGTATTTT.

Comments on this clone: Within the sample, other DNA sequences also encode this same CDR3. The chain uses TRBV7-3 and TRBJ2-3; TRBD2 matches at 9 bases. CDR1 is SGHTA and CDR2 is FQGTGA in the germline V gene. This CDR3 has 15 residues. Trimming took 5 bases from V and 2 from J; bases not matched to a gene: 5. The CDR3 coding sequence is TGTGCCAGCAGCCGAGCGGGGGGCCTCACAGATACGCAGTATTTT. Protein sequence: CASSRAGGLTDTQYF.